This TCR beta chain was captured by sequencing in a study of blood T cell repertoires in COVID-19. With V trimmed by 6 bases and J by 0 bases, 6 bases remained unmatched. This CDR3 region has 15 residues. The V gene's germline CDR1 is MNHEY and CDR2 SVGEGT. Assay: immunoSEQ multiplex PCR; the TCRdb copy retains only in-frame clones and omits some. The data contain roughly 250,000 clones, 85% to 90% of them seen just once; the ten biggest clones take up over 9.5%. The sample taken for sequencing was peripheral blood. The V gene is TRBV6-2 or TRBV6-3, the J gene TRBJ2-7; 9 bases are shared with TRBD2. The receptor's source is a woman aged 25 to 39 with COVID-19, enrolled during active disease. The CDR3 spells CASSLAGLSSYEQYF. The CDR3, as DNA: TGTGCCAGCAGCCTAGCGGGGCTGAGCTCCTACGAGCAGTACTTC.